Listed here are 21 T cell receptor beta chains from one sample, sequenced in a study of blood T cell repertoires in COVID-19. TCRdb's copy holds only in-frame clones and misses some; the assay was immunoSEQ multiplex PCR. The sample gives 45,000 or so clones, approximately 90% of which show up once; approximately 20% is in the top ten. What was sequenced was peripheral blood. The receptors were sampled from a woman of 80 years or more in a cohort sampled during active or convalescent COVID-19.

CDR3 nucleotides: TGTGCCAGCAGCTTGGAGGCGGGAGGGCCGGGTGAGCAGTTCTTC. This sequence encodes CASSLEAGGPGEQFF. The J gene is TRBJ2-1, the V gene TRBV5-4; TRBD2 matches at 9 bases. The CDR3 contains 15 residues. The V gene end was trimmed by 0 bases and the J gene end by 9 bases; junction bases not matched to a gene: 7. Per the germline V gene, CDR1 is SGHNT and CDR2 is YYREEE (reference sequence).

This chain joins TRBV28 and TRBJ2-2; the D gene is possibly TRBD2 (7 bases). The length of the CDR3 is 15 residues. V was shortened by 6 bases and J by 6 bases, with 17 bases between the two germline ends. Germline loops: CDR1 MDHEN, CDR2 SYDVKM. The CDR3 region has the DNA TGTGCCAGCAGCTCGCGGGGGCGCGGCGCCGGGGAGCTGTTTTTT. Its translation: CASSSRGRGAGELFF.

The chain recombines TRBV9 with TRBJ2-7; 13 bases align to TRBD2. V lost 6 bases, J lost 4 bases, and 13 bases stayed unmatched. Germline-derived CDR1 and CDR2 are SGDLS and YYNGEE. The CDR3 sequence is 17 residues long. The CDR3 DNA sequence: TGTGCCAGCACCGTGGGACTAGGGACTAGCGGGGATTACGAGCAGTACTTC. Translated: CASTVGLGTSGDYEQYF.

This chain's CDR3 is CASSPDSPGGANVLTF. The CDR3 DNA sequence: TGCGCCAGCAGTCCGGACAGCCCAGGAGGGGCCAACGTCCTGACTTTC. The rearrangement uses TRBV5-1 and TRBJ2-6, with TRBD1 as a possible D gene (6 bases). V lost 5 bases to trimming and J lost 4 bases, with 16 bases between them. CDR3 length equals 16 residues. CDR1 and CDR2 (germline): SGHRS, YFSETQ.

This rearrangement joins TRBV5-4 to TRBJ1-1; 7 bases are shared with TRBD1. This CDR3 has 16 residues. Germline V gene data show CDR1 as SGHNT and CDR2 as YYREEE (reference sequence). The ends lost 5 bases at V and 0 bases at J; junction bases unmatched: 10. The CDR3 DNA sequence: TGTGCCAGCAGTCCAGGGACAGCCCTTATGAACACTGAAGCTTTCTTT. Its translation: CASSPGTALMNTEAFF. Using reference TRBV5-4 and TRBJ1-1 for the parts outside the CDR3, the full variable domain is ETGVTQSPTHLIKTRGQQVTLRCSSQSGHNTVSWYQQALGQGPQFIFQYYREEENGRGNFPPRFSGLQFPNYSSELNVNALELDDSALYLCASSPGTALMNTEAFFGQGTRLTVV.

The chain has TRBV7-2 and TRBJ2-4, with D possibly TRBD2 on 7 matching bases. Trimming pared 3 bases from V and 5 bases from J, leaving 20 bases between. The CDR3 totals 17 residues. Germline-derived CDR1 and CDR2 are SGHTA and FQGNSA. The DNA for the CDR3 is TGTGCCAGCAGCTTCGACTCGGGGGGCCCCACCCAAAACATTCAGTACTTC. Protein product: CASSFDSGGPTQNIQYF.

V gene TRBV13 combines with J gene TRBJ1-2; TRBD1 is a possible D gene (6 bases). This CDR3 spans 15 amino acids. V lost 5 bases, J lost 3 bases, and 16 bases lay in between. Per the germline V gene, CDR1 is PRHDT and CDR2 is FYEKMQ (reference sequence). The CDR3 bases are TGTGCCAGCAGCGCCAGTTGGGGGCGCCACTATGGCTACACCTTC. Translation: CASSASWGRHYGYTF.

In nucleotides, the CDR3 is TGTGCCATCAGTGACCCCGGACTAGCCTACGAGCAGTACTTC. Encoded protein: CAISDPGLAYEQYF. The gene calls are TRBV10-3 and TRBJ2-7, with 7 positions matching TRBD2. V trimming: 3 bases; J trimming: 2 bases; junction bases outside the gene matches: 4. The germline gives CDR1 ENHRY, CDR2 SYGVKD. The CDR3 runs to 14 residues.

The V call is TRBV7-9, the J call TRBJ2-7; D is unresolved. Germline CDR1 is SEHNR and CDR2 is FQNEAQ (reference sequence). The CDR3 loop spans 13 amino acids. Trimming stripped 1 base from V and 5 bases from J, with 9 bases between. The CDR3: CASSLVVSDEQYF. CDR3 DNA: TGTGCCAGCAGCTTAGTTGTTTCCGACGAGCAGTACTTC.

The V and J genes are TRBV6-5 and TRBJ1-6; D is unclear. This CDR3 contains 13 residues. From germline, CDR1 is MNHEY and CDR2 SVGAGI. Trimming removed 8 bases at V and 8 bases at J, with 13 bases between. The CDR3 sequence: CASRWALDSPLHF. The CDR3 nucleotides are TGTGCCAGCCGCTGGGCCCTCGATTCACCCCTCCACTTT.

This clone was picked up one time. The CDR3 loop is CARSHRPEAGGFYNEQFF. The CDR3 DNA sequence: TGTGCCAGAAGCCACCGCCCGGAAGCGGGAGGGTTCTACAATGAGCAGTTCTTC. The chain couples TRBV5-3 to TRBJ2-1; TRBD2 aligns across 10 bases. TRBV5-3 is annotated as an ORF whose role is uncertain. V lost 4 bases to trimming and J lost 3 bases; unmatched junction nucleotides: 13. This CDR3 spans 18 amino acids.

The table lists this clone with a count of one. The gene calls are TRBV5-4 and TRBJ2-7; 12 nucleotides line up with TRBD1. The V gene end was trimmed by 4 bases and the J gene end by 9 bases; junction bases not matched to a gene: 14. There are 16 residues in the CDR3. The germline gives CDR1 SGHNT, CDR2 YYREEE (reference sequence). CDR3 in amino acids: CASSPGGGQGAVGQYF. The CDR3 coding sequence is TGTGCCAGCAGCCCCGGGGGGGGACAGGGGGCCGTTGGGCAGTACTTC.

CDR3 nucleotide sequence: TGTGCCAGCAGCGTAGTGGGGGCGCCCCGCCTTTACAATGAGCAGTTCTTC. This codes for CASSVVGAPRLYNEQFF. V and J are TRBV9 and TRBJ2-1, with D perhaps matching TRBD1 (6 bases). CDR3 size: 17 residues. Per germline, CDR1 SGDLS and CDR2 YYNGEE. Deletions cut 0 bases from V and 4 bases from J, with 17 bases between.

This chain uses TRBV2 with TRBJ2-6; 11 nucleotides agree with TRBD1. Looked up from germline, CDR1 is SNHLY and CDR2 is FYNNEI. The CDR3 is made up of 19 amino acids. Unmatched junction bases numbered 14, after V lost 7 bases and J lost 3 bases. As DNA, the CDR3 is TGTGCCAGCATTTCCCCATCCGGACAGGGGGCTAATGGGGCCAACGTCCTGACTTTC. Translated: CASISPSGQGANGANVLTF. The variable domain in full, completed from reference TRBV2 and TRBJ2-6, reads EPEVTQTPSHQVTQMGQEVILRCVPISNHLYFYWYRQILGQKVEFLVSFYNNEISEKSEIFDDQFSVERPDGSNFTLKIRSTKLEDSAMYFCASISPSGQGANGANVLTFGAGSRLTVL.

This chain uses TRBV6-1 with TRBJ2-3, with TRBD1 matching 9 bases. The V gene's germline CDR1 is MNHNS and CDR2 SASEGT. The CDR3 spans 15 residues. J gave up 4 bases and V 0 bases, and 2 bases lay outside the gene matches. The CDR3 is CASSEATGGPDTQYF. CDR3 nucleotides: TGTGCCAGCAGTGAAGCGACAGGGGGTCCAGATACGCAGTATTTT.

The chain carries TRBV7-2 and TRBJ1-2; D gene uncertain. CDR1 SGHTA and CDR2 FQGNSA come from the germline V gene. This CDR3 region has 16 residues. V was trimmed by 0 bases and J by 2 bases, leaving 13 bases between them. The CDR3 protein is CASSLAPYTDNYGYTF. CDR3 bases: TGTGCCAGCAGCTTAGCGCCATACACAGACAACTATGGCTACACCTTC.

The chain combines TRBV4-1 with TRBJ2-5, with D possibly being TRBD1 (6 bases). The germline V gene has CDR1 MGHRA and CDR2 YSYEKL. The length of the CDR3 is 14 residues. The V end lost 0 bases, the J end lost 4 bases, and 9 bases lay between the germline ends. DNA of the CDR3: TGCGCCAGCAGCCAAGACGCAGGGGTAGAGACCCAGTACTTC. Residues: CASSQDAGVETQYF.

This rearrangement joins TRBV18 to TRBJ1-2, with D maybe TRBD1 (6 bases). V was shortened by 4 bases and J by 8 bases, with 23 bases between the two germline ends. The CDR3 is 16 residues long. Germline V gives CDR1 KGHSH, CDR2 LQKENI. This chain's CDR3 is CASSQDRFQGLYGYTF. The CDR3, as DNA: TGTGCCAGCTCACAGGATAGATTTCAGGGGCTTTACGGCTACACCTTC.

This clone has only one observation. The chain is built from TRBV3-1 (or the pseudogene TRBV3-2) and TRBJ2-1, with D possibly matching TRBD1 (6 bases). V lost 2 bases and J lost 9, with 11 bases in between. Germline loops: CDR1 LGHDT, CDR2 YNNKEL (reference sequence). The CDR3 runs 13 residues. The CDR3 DNA sequence: TGTGCCAGCAGCCAACAGGGGCAGGGTGAGCAGTTCTTC. Translating it yields CASSQQGQGEQFF.

In this sample, this clone turned up once. The chain employs TRBV6-5 and TRBJ2-3; a weak D match, TRBD1 (6 bases). Germline-derived CDR1 and CDR2 are MNHEY and SVGAGI. V lost 7 bases and J 0 bases, leaving 14 bases between the germline ends. CDR3 size: 15 residues. The CDR3 DNA reads TGTGCCAGCACTAATAGACAGGCGAGCACAGATACGCAGTATTTT. Translating gives CASTNRQASTDTQYF.

The rearrangement joins TRBV6-4 to TRBJ2-3, with 7 bases identical to TRBD1. V lost 3 bases, J lost 3 bases, and 3 bases stayed unmatched. Germline V gives CDR1 MRHNA, CDR2 SNTAGT. This CDR3 comprises 14 residues. The CDR3 DNA sequence: TGTGCCAGCAGTGAAGGGGGCGCGACAGATACGCAGTATTTT. It is translated as CASSEGGATDTQYF.